This passage covers 27 T cell receptor beta chains from one sample sequenced in a study of molecular identifiers for immune sequencing clone quantification. TCRdb processed the PCR reads anew with MiXCR; each CDR3 protein has one entry. The data show a few hundred thousand distinct CDR3 sequences, with roughly a fifth seen just once and 0.7% to 1% held by the top ten. Source material: naive CD8+ T cells from blood, with Jurkat cell RNA spiked in. The subset denotes: FACS-sorted CD8+CD4-CCR7+CD45RA+ naive T cells. These receptors all come from a human donor in good health. Some libraries in this study had Jurkat cell RNA spiked in.

On this clonotype itself: A much larger clone sits a single nucleotide away, making a read error possible. The chain couples TRBV7-9 to TRBJ2-3; possibly TRBD1 for D (6 bases). This CDR3 contains 14 residues. Between the trimmed V and J ends, which lost 5 bases and 1 base, there was a span of 10 bases. Germline loops: CDR1 SEHNR, CDR2 FQNEAQ (reference sequence). CDR3 loop: CASSPWTGTDTQYF. The DNA of the CDR3 is TGTGCCAGCAGCCCTTGGACAGGCACAGATACGCAGTATTTT. The complete variable domain, with remaining parts taken from reference TRBV7-9 and TRBJ2-3, reads DTGVSQNPRHKITKRGQNVTFRCDPISEHNRLYWYRQTLGQGPEFLTYFQNEAQLEKSRLLSDRFSAERPKGSFSTLEIQRTEQGDSAMYLCASSPWTGTDTQYFGPGTRLTVL.

Many counts were recorded for this clonotype. The chain couples TRBV4-1 to TRBJ2-1, with D perhaps given as TRBD1 or TRBD2 (5 bases each). The CDR3 consists of 15 residues. Germline CDR1 is MGHRA and CDR2 is YSYEKL. Trimming took 1 base from V and 5 from J, leaving 12 bases between them. CDR3 DNA: TGCGCCAGCAGCCAAGCTTACGGGGCCCACAATGAGCAGTTCTTC. Translated: CASSQAYGAHNEQFF.

Notes on this clonotype: This may come from a read error, since a much larger clone is one base off. The chain couples TRBV28 to TRBJ1-5; perhaps TRBD1 as D (6 bases). CDR3 length: 15 residues. The germline V gene has CDR1 MDHEN and CDR2 SYDVKM. CDR3 protein: CASSLYRVSNQPRHF. CDR3 nucleotide sequence: TGTGCCAGCAGTTTATACAGGGTTAGCAATCAGCCCCGGCATTTT.

In its sample, this clonotype was seen a few times. The chain uses TRBV7-9 and TRBJ2-2; 7 nucleotides agree with TRBD2. The germline V gene has CDR1 SEHNR and CDR2 FQNEAQ (reference sequence). The CDR3 contains 18 residues. Unmatched junction bases numbered 11, after V lost 3 bases and J lost 1 base. This chain's CDR3 is CASSLIGGRGRNTGELFF. The CDR3 DNA sequence: TGTGCCAGCAGCTTGATCGGCGGGAGAGGAAGGAACACCGGGGAGCTGTTTTTT.

The rearrangement joins TRBV7-2 to TRBJ2-5; 9 bases agree with TRBD1. CDR3 size: 16 residues. Trimming took 4 bases from V and 4 from J; bases not matched to a gene: 10. CDR1 is SGHTA and CDR2 is FQGNSA in the germline V gene. The CDR3 loop reads CASSYGQGPPPETQYF. For the CDR3, the DNA is TGTGCCAGCAGCTACGGACAGGGGCCACCCCCAGAGACCCAGTACTTC. The full variable domain, its missing parts supplied by reference TRBV7-2 and TRBJ2-5, is GAGVSQSPSNKVTEKGKDVELRCDPISGHTALYWYRQSLGQGLEFLIYFQGNSAPDKSGLPSDRFSAERTGGSVSTLTIQRTQQEDSAVYLCASSYGQGPPPETQYFGPGTRLLVL.

The chain couples TRBV7-6 to TRBJ2-7, with 9 positions matching TRBD1. V was clipped by 5 bases and J by 2 bases; unmatched bases: 4. The CDR3 runs to 14 residues. Per germline, CDR1 SGHVS and CDR2 FNYEAQ. In nucleotides, the CDR3 is TGTGCCAGCAGCCCACGGACAGGGGCCTACGAGCAGTACTTC. Residues: CASSPRTGAYEQYF.

The CDR3 DNA sequence: TGTGCCAGCAGCTCAGGACACCCCACTGAAGCTTTCTTT. Amino acid sequence: CASSSGHPTEAFF. The rearrangement links TRBV13 to TRBJ1-1; possible D gene TRBD1, 5 bases. CDR3 length: 13 residues. Germline lookup yields CDR1 PRHDT and CDR2 FYEKMQ (reference sequence). V was clipped by 4 bases and J by 4 bases, with 10 bases between them.

This rearrangement joins TRBV19 to TRBJ1-5; possibly TRBD1 for D (5 bases). V lost 3 bases to trimming and J lost 6 bases, with 12 bases between them. This CDR3 is 14 amino acids long. Germline CDR1 is LNHDA and CDR2 is SQIVND (reference sequence). The chain's CDR3 is CASSIRQLSQPQHF. DNA for the CDR3: TGTGCCAGTAGTATTCGACAGCTGAGTCAGCCCCAGCATTTT.

Comments on this clonotype: This could be a read error, since a much larger clone is one nucleotide away. V usage is TRBV20-1 and J usage is TRBJ2-7; 7 nucleotides agree with TRBD1. Germline-derived CDR1 and CDR2 are DFQATT and SNEGSKA (reference sequence). This CDR3 region has 12 residues. CDR3 amino acids: CNAPGTAYEQYF. In nucleotides, the CDR3 is TGCAATGCTCCCGGGACAGCCTACGAGCAGTACTTC.

This clonotype was counted ten times or more. The gene calls are TRBV6-2 or TRBV6-3 and TRBJ1-5, with D perhaps matching TRBD1 (5 bases). CDR3 length equals 14 residues. Trimming stripped 2 bases from V and 6 bases from J, with 11 bases between. The V gene's germline CDR1 is MNHEY and CDR2 SVGEGT. The CDR3 bases are TGTGCCAGCAGTTACACAGGTCCCATTCAGCCCCAGCATTTT. Translated: CASSYTGPIQPQHF.

Concerning this clonotype: This sequence may be a read error, since a much larger clone differs from it by one base. The rearrangement uses TRBV2 and TRBJ2-7; D is possibly TRBD2 (5 bases). Germline lookup yields CDR1 SNHLY and CDR2 FYNNEI. This CDR3 spans 15 amino acids. DNA of the CDR3: TGTGCCAGCAGTTCAGGCAGCTCTAGCTCCTCCGAGCAGTACTTC. This encodes CASSSGSSSSSEQYF.

Comments on this clonotype: A much larger clone is a single base away; this may be a read error. The CDR3 does not close with the conserved phenylalanine or tryptophan, likely indicating a read error. The chain uses TRBV18 and TRBJ2-7; the match to TRBD1 covers 8 bases. This CDR3 comprises 19 residues. The V gene end was trimmed by 0 bases and the J gene end by 3 bases; junction bases not matched to a gene: 16. CDR1 and CDR2 (germline): KGHSH, LQKENI. The CDR3 DNA reads as TGTGCCAGCTCACCACCACGGACAGGGCCAATAACCTCATACTACGAGCAGTACCTC. Protein sequence: CASSPPRTGPITSYYEQYL.

This clonotype was recorded once. A read error is possible here, since a much larger clone lies one base away. This rearrangement joins TRBV6-2 or TRBV6-3 to TRBJ1-1; perhaps TRBD1 as D (6 bases). The CDR3 contains 13 residues. CDR1 is MNHEY, CDR2 SVGEGT, per germline. This chain's CDR3 is CASSGRQAAEASF. DNA for the CDR3: TGTGCCAGCAGTGGACGACAGGCCGCTGAAGCTTCCTTT.

The V call is TRBV20-1, the J call TRBJ2-7; 8 bases fit TRBD1. The junction had 9 bases not matched to a gene; V was cut back by 6 bases and J by 2 bases. Germline-derived CDR1 and CDR2 are DFQATT and SNEGSKA (reference sequence). There are 14 residues in the CDR3. This chain's CDR3 is CSATDRGTTYEQYF. For the CDR3, the DNA is TGCAGTGCAACTGACAGGGGCACAACCTACGAGCAGTACTTC.

This chain links TRBV2 with TRBJ1-3; 9 positions agree with TRBD1. Looked up from germline, CDR1 is SNHLY and CDR2 is FYNNEI. V gave up 5 bases and J gave up 4 bases; unmatched junction bases: 12. This CDR3 is 17 amino acids long. CDR3 loop: CASSRTGAQTEGNTIYF. The DNA for the CDR3 is TGTGCCAGCAGTAGGACAGGGGCGCAGACTGAAGGAAACACCATATATTTT.

This clonotype has at least ten counts. The chain recombines TRBV28 with TRBJ1-1, with TRBD1 matching 10 bases. The CDR3 consists of 13 residues. Germline trimming cut 6 bases from V and 6 bases from J; bases unmatched to any gene: 4. Per the germline V gene, CDR1 is MDHEN and CDR2 is SYDVKM. DNA for the CDR3: TGTGCCAGCAGCGGGGACAGGGGCCCTGAAGCTTTCTTT. This codes for CASSGDRGPEAFF.

This clonotype was seen repeatedly, ten times or more. This chain's CDR3 is CASSLDTNTEAFF. The DNA of the CDR3 is TGTGCCAGCAGCTTGGACACGAACACTGAAGCTTTCTTT. The rearrangement joins TRBV11-2 to TRBJ1-1; TRBD1 might be the D (5 bases). Germline V gene lookup returns CDR1 SGHAT and CDR2 FQNNGV. The CDR3 is 13 amino acids. V shed 3 bases and J shed 1 base, with 6 bases lying between them.

V is TRBV20-1 and J is TRBJ2-7; 7 bases line up with TRBD1. The germline gives CDR1 DFQATT, CDR2 SNEGSKA (reference sequence). CDR3 size: 13 residues. The V gene end was trimmed by 4 bases and the J gene end by 0 bases; junction bases not matched to a gene: 3. This chain's CDR3 is CSAKDRASYEQYF. CDR3 in DNA: TGCAGTGCTAAAGACAGGGCCTCCTACGAGCAGTACTTC.

This clonotype was counted ten times or more. The rearrangement uses TRBV7-9 and TRBJ2-3, with 8 bases fitting TRBD2. This CDR3 has 17 residues. The junction had 9 bases not matched to a gene; V was cut back by 3 bases and J by 1 base. Germline lookup yields CDR1 SEHNR and CDR2 FQNEAQ (reference sequence). This chain's CDR3 is CASSFPLLADGTDTQYF. CDR3 nucleotide sequence: TGTGCCAGCAGCTTTCCTCTACTAGCGGACGGCACAGATACGCAGTATTTT.

Details on this clonotype: Mismatch with germline at one junction end may stem from a read error. The chain employs TRBV5-3 and TRBJ1-5; D unclear. TRBV5-3 is assigned to the ORF class and has an uncertain function. The CDR3 extends over 14 amino acids. Here the CDR3 reads CASSSRHSNQPQHF. CDR3 sequence (DNA): TGTGCCAGCAGCTCACGACATTCTAATCAGCCCCAGCATTTT.

The chain couples TRBV9 to TRBJ2-5; perhaps TRBD1 as D (5 bases). Between the trimmed V and J ends, which lost 2 bases and 5 bases, there was a span of 13 bases. The CDR3 sequence is 14 residues long. From germline, CDR1 is SGDLS and CDR2 YYNGEE. Here the CDR3 reads CASSVEEKGETQYF. The CDR3 DNA reads TGTGCCAGCAGCGTGGAAGAAAAGGGGGAGACCCAGTACTTC.

V gene TRBV7-9 combines with J gene TRBJ1-2, with unresolved D. CDR3 length equals 14 residues. Trimming stripped 0 bases from V and 1 base from J, with 6 bases between. Germline values: CDR1 SEHNR, CDR2 FQNEAQ (reference sequence). In DNA form, the CDR3 reads TGTGCCAGCAGCTTAGCGTCCAGTAACTATGGCTACACCTTC. Translating gives CASSLASSNYGYTF.

About this clonotype: A much larger clone differs from this one at a single base, so this may be a read error. CDR3 in DNA: TGCAGTGCGAGGGGCAGGGAAACGGTCTCCTACGAGCAGTACTTC. This translates into CSARGRETVSYEQYF. The chain carries TRBV20-1 and TRBJ2-7; D possibly uses TRBD1 or TRBD2 (5 bases each). The CDR3 is 15 amino acids. With 6 bases removed from V and 0 bases from J, the gap between germline ends came to 18 bases. Germline CDR1 and CDR2: DFQATT and SNEGSKA (reference sequence).

The rearrangement links TRBV10-2 to TRBJ2-7, with D perhaps matching TRBD1 (5 bases). The germline gives CDR1 WSHSY, CDR2 SAAADI. The CDR3 totals 13 residues. Trimming cost V 4 bases and J 2 bases, with 9 bases left between them. The CDR3 loop reads CASSVLQAYEQYF. The CDR3 region has the DNA TGCGCCAGCAGTGTATTACAGGCCTACGAGCAGTACTTC.

With respect to this clonotype: Given a much more abundant clone one base away, this may be a read error. V gene TRBV20-1 combines with J gene TRBJ2-7; D unclear. Trimming left V 0 bases short and J 3 bases short, with 15 bases between. CDR1 DFQATT and CDR2 SNEGSKA come from the germline V gene (reference sequence). The CDR3 contains 15 residues. DNA for the CDR3: TGCAGTGCTAGAGATCGCAGTATCACTTTCTACGAGCAGTACTTC. It specifies CSARDRSITFYEQYF.

This clonotype was counted only a few times. The chain has TRBV19 and TRBJ1-1; D remains unclear. Germline V gene sequence: CDR1 LNHDA, CDR2 SQIVND (reference sequence). V was clipped by 7 bases and J by 3 bases, with 12 bases between them. This CDR3 comprises 13 residues. CDR3 sequence (DNA): TGTGCCAGTACCCCCGTTCTACACACTGAAGCTTTCTTT. This encodes CASTPVLHTEAFF.

This clonotype was observed a handful of times. V is TRBV2 and J is TRBJ1-2; unclear D gene. Germline V gene data show CDR1 as SNHLY and CDR2 as FYNNEI. Trimming removed 7 bases at V and 3 bases at J, with 12 bases between. The CDR3 extends over 13 amino acids. CDR3: CASKGNSHYGYTF. The CDR3 nucleotides are TGTGCCAGCAAGGGAAACAGCCACTATGGCTACACCTTC.